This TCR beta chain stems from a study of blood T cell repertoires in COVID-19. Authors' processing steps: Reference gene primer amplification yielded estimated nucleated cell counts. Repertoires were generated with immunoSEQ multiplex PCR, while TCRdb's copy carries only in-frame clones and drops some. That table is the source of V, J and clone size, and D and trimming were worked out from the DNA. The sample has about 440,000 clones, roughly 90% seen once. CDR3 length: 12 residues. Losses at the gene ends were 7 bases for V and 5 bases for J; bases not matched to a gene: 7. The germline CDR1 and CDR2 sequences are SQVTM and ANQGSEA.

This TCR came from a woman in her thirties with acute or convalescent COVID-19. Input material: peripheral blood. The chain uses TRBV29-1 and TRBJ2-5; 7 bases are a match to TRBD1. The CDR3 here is CSARTGGETQYF. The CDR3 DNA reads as TGCAGCGCTAGGACAGGAGGTGAGACCCAGTACTTC.